The 30 T cell receptor beta chains below were found in one sample sequenced in a study of blood T cells in healthy people across ages. Combining a sample-barcoded 5' primer with a J-beta primer mix, a second PCR ran for roughly 6 to 12 cycles. TCRdb independently ran MiXCR on the 5' RACE reads; one entry per CDR3 protein. The sample contains some 1.7 million distinct CDR3 sequences, approximately 30% of which appear only once. The specimen was blood. The origin of the receptors is a woman aged 25 to 39 in good health.

In regard to this clonotype: Relative to the germline gene, one junction end is altered; a read error may explain this. The chain is built from TRBV11-2 and TRBJ2-7; D not certain. CDR3 size: 14 residues. CDR1 and CDR2 (germline): SGHAT, FQNNGV. The CDR3 DNA follows: TGTGCCGGCAGCTCCGCCGGACCACTTGCCAAGCAGTACTTC. Amino acids: CAGSSAGPLAKQYF.

This clonotype was picked up many times. The chain links TRBV6-5 to TRBJ2-7, with 7 bases fitting TRBD1. V gave up 2 bases and J gave up 2 bases; unmatched junction bases: 15. The CDR3 consists of 18 residues. CDR1 is MNHEY and CDR2 is SVGAGI in the germline V gene. CDR3 nucleotide sequence: TGTGCCAGCAGTTACCGTACTCCTCGGACAGGAACCGCCTACGAGCAGTACTTC. Translating gives CASSYRTPRTGTAYEQYF.

This clonotype occurred a few times. The chain carries TRBV2 and TRBJ2-6; D is unclear. This CDR3 has 17 residues. Germline V gene lookup returns CDR1 SNHLY and CDR2 FYNNEI. The V end was cut by 2 bases, the J end by 1 base, with 12 bases between. Here the CDR3 reads CASSEQNLISGANVLTF. The CDR3 DNA reads as TGTGCCAGCAGTGAACAGAATCTTATTTCTGGGGCCAACGTCCTGACTTTC.

The chain uses TRBV10-3 and TRBJ2-2; tentatively, D is TRBD1 (6 bases). Trimming removed 8 bases from V and 6 bases from J, with 13 bases in between. The CDR3 runs 13 residues. Germline-derived CDR1 and CDR2 are ENHRY and SYGVKD. CDR3 coding DNA: TGTGCCATCGGCAGAGAGGGGGCCGGGGAGCTGTTTTTT. Amino acids: CAIGREGAGELFF.

This clonotype was seen only a few times. This chain links TRBV2 with TRBJ2-7; 10 nucleotides line up with TRBD2. Germline lookup yields CDR1 SNHLY and CDR2 FYNNEI. The CDR3 length is 16 residues. Trimming at V came to 0 bases and at J to 4 bases, leaving 6 bases not matched to a gene. For the CDR3, the DNA is TGTGCCAGCAGTGAAGCGCACGGACTAGCGGAGTACGAGCAGTACTTC. Its protein is CASSEAHGLAEYEQYF.

About this clonotype itself: A much larger clone sits a single nucleotide away, making a read error possible. The chain uses TRBV7-9 and TRBJ2-7; no definite D call. The CDR3 consists of 17 residues. The V gene lost 5 bases and the J gene lost 7 bases, with 27 bases spanning the gap. Germline values: CDR1 SEHNR, CDR2 FQNEAQ (reference sequence). CDR3 residues: CASSLRKSPRLYNEQYF. CDR3 nucleotides: TGTGCCAGCAGCCTAAGGAAGAGCCCTCGACTTTACAATGAGCAGTACTTC.

The rearrangement uses TRBV4-3 and TRBJ2-1; perhaps TRBD1 as D (5 bases). The germline gives CDR1 LGHNA, CDR2 YSLEER. This CDR3 has 15 amino acids. V was pared by 1 base and J by 1 base, with 8 bases between. The CDR3 is CASSQAQGSYNEQFF. The CDR3 DNA reads TGCGCCAGCAGCCAAGCCCAGGGTTCCTACAATGAGCAGTTCTTC.

This clonotype came up a few times. The chain couples TRBV5-6 to TRBJ1-2; D call uncertain. V was trimmed by 0 bases and J by 3 bases, leaving 15 bases between them. The germline gives CDR1 SGHDT, CDR2 YYEEEE. The CDR3 has 16 amino acids. The CDR3 spells CASSLAAQARDYGYTF. The CDR3 nucleotides are TGTGCCAGCAGCTTGGCTGCTCAGGCCCGGGACTATGGCTACACCTTC.

Points on this clonotype: This may be a read error: a much more frequent sequence differs by one nucleotide. The rearrangement uses TRBV28 and TRBJ2-1; D may correspond to TRBD1 or TRBD2 (7 bases each). V was shortened by 11 bases and J by 10 bases, with 21 bases between the two germline ends. CDR1 is MDHEN, CDR2 SYDVKM, per germline. The CDR3 covers 13 residues. CDR3 amino acids: CAARGGSSYEQFF. The CDR3, as DNA: TGTGCCGCCAGGGGGGGGTCCTCCTACGAGCAGTTCTTC.

This clonotype was counted only a few times. The rearrangement uses TRBV7-9 and TRBJ2-1, with TRBD1 identical over 10 bases. Germline values: CDR1 SEHNR, CDR2 FQNEAQ (reference sequence). V was clipped by 4 bases and J by 8 bases; unmatched bases: 11. This CDR3 has 16 amino acids. For the CDR3, the DNA is TGTGCCAGCAGCTCCGACCCGGGACAGGGGCGTCATGAGCAGTTCTTC. Translation: CASSSDPGQGRHEQFF.

The rearrangement links TRBV12-3 or TRBV12-4 to TRBJ1-6, with TRBD1 matching over 10 bases. The junction had 12 bases not matched to a gene; V was cut back by 6 bases and J by 10 bases. The CDR3 is 16 residues long. The CDR3 DNA is TGTGCCAGCAGCCGCGAGGGGGACAGGGGTTGGTCACCCCTCCACTTT. Its translation: CASSREGDRGWSPLHF.

Only a few counts were recorded for this clonotype. The chain has TRBV11-2 and TRBJ2-3; perhaps TRBD2 as D (6 bases). Germline loops: CDR1 SGHAT, CDR2 FQNNGV. V lost 7 bases, J lost 3 bases, and 17 bases lay in between. This CDR3 is 15 amino acids long. Here the CDR3 reads CASTPPGLATDTQYF. The CDR3 DNA is TGTGCCAGCACACCCCCGGGACTCGCAACAGATACGCAGTATTTT.

The sample holds a few counts of this clonotype. The V and J genes are TRBV15 and TRBJ2-5; 7 positions match TRBD1. Looked up from germline, CDR1 is LNHNV and CDR2 is YYDKDF (reference sequence). V was pared by 5 bases and J by 5 bases, with 11 bases of the junction left unmatched. The CDR3 length is 15 residues. Written as DNA, the CDR3 is TGTGCCACCAGCCGTGAAAGGGGGCGTTTGGAGACCCAGTACTTC. It translates to CATSRERGRLETQYF.

A note on this clonotype: An end of the junction does not agree with germline; a read error may underlie this. The V gene is TRBV24-1, the J gene TRBJ1-2; no clear D gene. Per the germline V gene, CDR1 is KGHDR and CDR2 is SFDVKD. The CDR3 loop spans 14 amino acids. DNA for the CDR3: TGTGTCACCAGTGATCCCGGGAGACTCTATGGCTACACCTTC. Protein sequence: CVTSDPGRLYGYTF.

The J gene is TRBJ2-3, the V gene TRBV5-1, with 7 bases identical to TRBD2. This CDR3 is 17 amino acids long. J lost 2 bases, V lost 7 bases, and 16 bases had no gene match. The germline V gene has CDR1 SGHRS and CDR2 YFSETQ. The DNA for the CDR3 is TGCGCCAGCTCCTTTCGAGCCGGGCTAGCGGACACAGATACGCAGTATTTT. It is translated as CASSFRAGLADTDTQYF.

This clonotype was counted once. This rearrangement joins TRBV5-5 to TRBJ1-1, with unresolved D. Germline V CDR1 and CDR2: SGHKS, YYEKEE (reference sequence). V lost 1 base and J lost 6, with 10 bases in between. The CDR3 extends over 13 amino acids. The CDR3 bases are TGTGCCAGCAGCTTGATGGGATCCCCTGAAGCTTTCTTT. Translation: CASSLMGSPEAFF.

This clonotype was seen a handful of times. The V and J genes are TRBV9 and TRBJ2-5, with 8 bases aligning to TRBD1. J lost 10 bases, V lost 3 bases, and 8 bases had no gene match. CDR3 length: 13 amino acids. Germline loops: CDR1 SGDLS, CDR2 YYNGEE. The CDR3 loop is CASSATGEGIQYF. The CDR3 coding sequence is TGTGCCAGCAGCGCGACAGGGGAAGGTATCCAGTACTTC.

In its sample, this clonotype was seen once. The chain is built from TRBV4-1 and TRBJ2-1; 8 bases are shared with TRBD1. Germline V gene lookup returns CDR1 MGHRA and CDR2 YSYEKL. This CDR3 is built from 16 residues. J lost 1 base, V lost 4 bases, and 6 bases had no gene match. DNA for the CDR3: TGCGCCAGCAGCCCTCGAGGGACAGGATCCTACAATGAGCAGTTCTTC. Translated, it gives CASSPRGTGSYNEQFF.

Points on this clonotype: One end of the junction is discordant with germline, which a read error may explain. The chain employs TRBV6-5 and TRBJ2-1, with D unclear. The CDR3 extends over 15 amino acids. From germline, CDR1 is MNHEY and CDR2 SVGAGI. CDR3 residues: CASSDQDSSYNEQFF. In DNA form, the CDR3 reads TGTGCTAGCAGTGACCAGGATAGCTCCTACAATGAGCAGTTCTTC.

Only a few counts were recorded for this clonotype. The chain carries TRBV29-1 and TRBJ2-1; weak D call: TRBD2 (6 bases). V lost 4 bases and J 0 bases, leaving 10 bases between the germline ends. This CDR3 is built from 14 residues. CDR1 and CDR2 (germline): SQVTM, ANQGSEA. The CDR3 DNA sequence: TGCAGCGTTGGAGCAGCGGGCTCCTACAATGAGCAGTTCTTC. Its translation is CSVGAAGSYNEQFF.

This rearrangement joins TRBV20-1 to TRBJ2-3; 10 nucleotides agree with TRBD2. The CDR3 extends over 16 amino acids. Unmatched junction bases numbered 10, after V lost 6 bases and J lost 1 base. Per germline, CDR1 DFQATT and CDR2 SNEGSKA (reference sequence). The DNA for the CDR3 is TGCAGTGCATTAGACCTTGGGACTAGCGGCACAGATACGCAGTATTTT. It yields the protein CSALDLGTSGTDTQYF.

In DNA, the CDR3 is TGTGCCAGCAGTGATGCGGGTTGGGGCTACGAGCAGTACTTC. The encoded protein is CASSDAGWGYEQYF. The rearrangement joins TRBV2 to TRBJ2-7; TRBD2 is a possible D gene (5 bases). Trimming took 3 bases from V and 3 from J, leaving 12 bases between them. This CDR3 comprises 14 residues. The germline V gene encodes CDR1 SNHLY and CDR2 FYNNEI.

The table lists this clonotype with a count of one. Its ends do not fully match the called genes, so a read error is possible. The CDR3 nucleotides read TGTGTCAGCGTAACTAGCGGAAGCTACACAGATACGCAGTATTTT. Protein: CVSVTSGSYTDTQYF. The V call is TRBV7-2, the J call TRBJ2-3; 8 bases fit TRBD2. The germline V gene has CDR1 SGHTA and CDR2 FQGNSA. CDR3 size: 15 residues. The whole variable domain, filled in from reference TRBV7-2 and TRBJ2-3, reads GAGVSQSPSNKVTEKGKDVELRCDPISGHTALYWYRQSLGQGLEFLIYFQGNSAPDKSGLPSDRFSAERTGGSVSTLTIQRTQQEDSAVYLCVSVTSGSYTDTQYFGPGTRLTVL.

J is TRBJ2-1 and V is TRBV10-3; 8 positions match TRBD1. J lost 7 bases, V lost 3 bases, and 8 bases had no gene match. The germline V gene has CDR1 ENHRY and CDR2 SYGVKD. The CDR3 spans 15 residues. The CDR3 is CAISDQATGGNEQFF. In DNA, the CDR3 is TGTGCCATCAGTGACCAGGCTACAGGGGGTAATGAGCAGTTCTTC.

The chain employs TRBV5-1 and TRBJ2-1, with 8 bases identical to TRBD2. This CDR3 contains 16 residues. The germline V gene encodes CDR1 SGHRS and CDR2 YFSETQ. Trimming cost V 1 base and J 9 bases; bases outside gene matches: 12. CDR3 nucleotides: TGCGCCAGCAGCTTGATCGCCGGGAGGGCCTTTGGTGAGCAGTTCTTC. Amino acids: CASSLIAGRAFGEQFF.

The chain carries TRBV20-1 and TRBJ2-3; D is unresolved. In germline, CDR1 is DFQATT, CDR2 SNEGSKA (reference sequence). The CDR3 consists of 13 residues. Trimming shortened V by 6 bases and J by 3 bases, and 13 bases separated the two germline ends. The CDR3 protein is CSARTAGTDTQYF. The DNA for the CDR3 is TGCAGTGCCCGGACCGCCGGAACAGATACGCAGTATTTT.

This clonotype was detected many times. The J gene is TRBJ2-3, the V gene TRBV7-2; D unclear. V was trimmed by 5 bases and J by 10 bases, leaving 13 bases between them. The CDR3 contains 12 residues. From germline, CDR1 is SGHTA and CDR2 FQGNSA. As DNA, the CDR3 is TGTGCCAGCAGCCGAGTGGGATACGCGCAGTATTTT. Protein sequence: CASSRVGYAQYF.

Many counts were recorded for this clonotype. The chain joins TRBV5-5 to TRBJ2-5; D is perhaps TRBD1 (5 bases). The CDR3 runs to 15 residues. V lost 5 bases, J lost 1 base, and 15 bases lay in between. CDR1 and CDR2 (germline): SGHKS, YYEKEE (reference sequence). In nucleotides, the CDR3 is TGTGCCAGCAGGCCTAATGGGGCTAGCCAAGAGACCCAGTACTTC. Amino acids: CASRPNGASQETQYF.

The V call is TRBV7-8, the J call TRBJ2-7; TRBD2 matches at 10 bases. There are 16 residues in the CDR3. J lost 3 bases, V lost 5 bases, and 10 bases had no gene match. The germline gives CDR1 SGHVS, CDR2 FQNEAQ. In DNA form, the CDR3 reads TGTGCCAGCAGCGCTGGAGGGGCTAGCGGGAGCTACGAGCAGTACTTC. This encodes CASSAGGASGSYEQYF.

This clonotype was seen only a few times. The chain joins TRBV4-2 to TRBJ2-5; 9 bases are shared with TRBD2. Unmatched junction bases numbered 8, after V lost 0 bases and J lost 0 bases. Germline CDR1 and CDR2: LGHNA and YNFKEQ. CDR3 length equals 18 residues. The CDR3 reads CASSQEVVGGGDQETQYF. DNA of the CDR3: TGTGCCAGCAGCCAAGAGGTGGTTGGCGGGGGGGACCAAGAGACCCAGTACTTC.